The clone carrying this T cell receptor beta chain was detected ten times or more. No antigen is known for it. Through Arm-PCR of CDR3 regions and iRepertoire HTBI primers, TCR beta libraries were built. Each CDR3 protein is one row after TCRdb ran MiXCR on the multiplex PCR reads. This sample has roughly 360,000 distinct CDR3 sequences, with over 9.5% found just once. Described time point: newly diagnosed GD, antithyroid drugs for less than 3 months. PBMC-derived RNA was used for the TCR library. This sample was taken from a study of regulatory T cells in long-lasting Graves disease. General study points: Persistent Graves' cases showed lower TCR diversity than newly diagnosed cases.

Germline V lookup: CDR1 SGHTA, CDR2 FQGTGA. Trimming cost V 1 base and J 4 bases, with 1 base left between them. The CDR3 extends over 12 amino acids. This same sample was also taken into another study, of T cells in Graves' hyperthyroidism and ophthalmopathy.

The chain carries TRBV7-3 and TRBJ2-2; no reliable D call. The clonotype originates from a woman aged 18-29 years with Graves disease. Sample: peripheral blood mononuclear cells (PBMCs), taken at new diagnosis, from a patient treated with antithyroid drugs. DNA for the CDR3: TGTGCCAGCAGCTTAATCACCGGGGAGCTGTTTTTT. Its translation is CASSLITGELFF.